One and the same sample provided the 10 T cell receptor beta chains below, sequenced in a study of T cell responses to AZD1222 COVID-19 vaccine. Only in-frame clones appear in the TCRdb table, and some are missing; sequencing was by immunoSEQ multiplex PCR. The sample contains about 150,000 clones, around four fifths of which appear only once. The sequencing here drew on peripheral blood, taken on day 0 of MenACWY control vaccination. The source of these receptors is an adult in good health.

The chain recombines TRBV18 with TRBJ2-3; 16 positions match TRBD2. The CDR3 is made up of 17 amino acids. Germline-derived CDR1 and CDR2 are KGHSH and LQKENI. V lost 0 bases and J lost 6; bases outside the gene matches: 3. CDR3 region: CASSPPGLAGGQDTQYF. The CDR3, as DNA: TGTGCCAGCTCACCACCGGGACTAGCGGGGGGGCAGGATACGCAGTATTTT.

The sample holds a few counts of this clone. The chain is built from TRBV6-2 or TRBV6-3 and TRBJ1-2; the D gene is possibly TRBD1 (6 bases). The CDR3 extends over 18 amino acids. Germline CDR1 MNHEY, CDR2 SVGEGT. Trimming stripped 0 bases from V and 2 bases from J, with 19 bases between. Written as DNA, the CDR3 is TGTGCCAGCAGTTACTCGGGCAATCCGGACAGTTTGAACTATGGCTACACCTTC. Protein product: CASSYSGNPDSLNYGYTF.

This chain joins TRBV4-1 and TRBJ2-5; TRBD2 matches 8 bases. V shed 0 bases and J 5 bases; nucleotides not matched to a gene: 11. The CDR3 is 17 amino acids. Germline CDR1 and CDR2: MGHRA and YSYEKL. In nucleotides, the CDR3 is TGCGCCAGCAGCCAAGATGTTTTTGCGGGGGGCCTGGAGACCCAGTACTTC. It translates to CASSQDVFAGGLETQYF.

The count of this clone is one. J is TRBJ2-2 and V is TRBV5-1; TRBD1 is a possible D gene (6 bases). Trimming shortened V by 1 base and J by 10 bases, and 8 bases separated the two germline ends. The CDR3 extends over 12 amino acids. Germline V CDR1 and CDR2: SGHRS, YFSETQ. This CDR3 is CASSLTGLELFF. The CDR3 DNA is TGCGCCAGCAGCTTGACAGGGTTGGAGCTGTTTTTT.

This clone was observed once. The genes are TRBV5-5 and TRBJ1-1, with TRBD1 as a possible D gene (5 bases). The CDR3 spans 15 residues. The germline CDR1 and CDR2 sequences are SGHKS and YYEKEE (reference sequence). Trimming cost V 2 bases and J 1 base, with 12 bases left between them. The CDR3 sequence is CASSLQVGWNTEAFF. The CDR3 DNA follows: TGTGCCAGCAGCTTACAGGTGGGGTGGAACACTGAAGCTTTCTTT.

This clone was counted once. The chain carries TRBV11-1 and TRBJ2-5; D may be TRBD1 (8 bases). In germline, CDR1 is SGHAT, CDR2 FQDESV (reference sequence). Trimming stripped 1 base from V and 4 bases from J, with 10 bases between. The CDR3 covers 14 residues. CDR3 amino acids: CASSLDRGGETQYF. For the CDR3, the DNA is TGTGCCAGCAGCTTAGACAGGGGGGGAGAGACCCAGTACTTC.

This rearrangement joins TRBV5-5 to TRBJ2-5; D gene uncertain. The CDR3 has 13 amino acids. CDR1 SGHKS and CDR2 YYEKEE come from the germline V gene (reference sequence). V gave up 5 bases and J gave up 3 bases, with 11 bases separating them. The CDR3 spells CASSSDGKETQYF. DNA for the CDR3: TGTGCCAGCAGTTCAGACGGAAAAGAGACCCAGTACTTC.

The chain recombines TRBV5-1 with TRBJ2-5, with D uncertain. The germline CDR1 and CDR2 sequences are SGHRS and YFSETQ. CDR3 length: 14 amino acids. The V gene lost 0 bases and the J gene lost 3 bases, with 9 bases spanning the gap. CDR3 amino acids: CASSLEGREETQYF. In DNA, the CDR3 is TGCGCCAGCAGCTTGGAGGGCAGAGAAGAGACCCAGTACTTC.

The chain joins TRBV10-1 to TRBJ1-2; D may be TRBD1 (5 bases). V was trimmed by 4 bases and J by 6 bases, leaving 12 bases between them. Germline V lookup: CDR1 WNHNN, CDR2 SYGVQD (reference sequence). The CDR3 is made up of 13 amino acids. The CDR3 DNA reads TGCGCCAGCAGTGCGAACAAGGGGAATGGCTACACCTTC. Translation: CASSANKGNGYTF.

This chain connects TRBV28 to TRBJ1-5; possible D gene TRBD1, 5 bases. The CDR3 loop spans 14 amino acids. V was pared by 3 bases and J by 1 base, with 7 bases between. Germline CDR1 reads MDHEN; CDR2 reads SYDVKM. CDR3 in amino acids: CASSFGGSNQPQHF. CDR3 coding DNA: TGTGCCAGCAGTTTCGGGGGGAGCAATCAGCCCCAGCATTTT. Together with reference TRBV28 and TRBJ1-5, the CDR3 gives the full variable domain: DVKVTQSSRYLVKRTGEKVFLECVQDMDHENMFWYRQDPGLGLRLIYFSYDVKMKEKGDIPEGYSVSREKKERFSLILESASTNQTSMYLCASSFGGSNQPQHFGDGTRLSIL.